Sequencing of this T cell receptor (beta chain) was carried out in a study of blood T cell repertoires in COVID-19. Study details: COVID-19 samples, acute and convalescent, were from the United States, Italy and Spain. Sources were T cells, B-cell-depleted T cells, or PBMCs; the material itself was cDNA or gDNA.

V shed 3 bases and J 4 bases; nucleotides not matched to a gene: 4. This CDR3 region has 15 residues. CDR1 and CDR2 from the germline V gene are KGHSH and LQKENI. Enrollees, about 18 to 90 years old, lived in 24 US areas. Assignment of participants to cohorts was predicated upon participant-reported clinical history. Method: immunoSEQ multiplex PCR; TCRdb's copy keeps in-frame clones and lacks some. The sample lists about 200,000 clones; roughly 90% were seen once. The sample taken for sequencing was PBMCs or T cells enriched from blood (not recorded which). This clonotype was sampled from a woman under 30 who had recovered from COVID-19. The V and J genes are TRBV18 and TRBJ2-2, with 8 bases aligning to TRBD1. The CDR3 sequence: CASSPDRDGTGELFF. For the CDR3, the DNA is TGTGCCAGCTCACCGGACAGGGACGGCACCGGGGAGCTGTTTTTT. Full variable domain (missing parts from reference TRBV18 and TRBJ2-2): NAGVMQNPRHLVRRRGQEARLRCSPMKGHSHVYWYRQLPEEGLKFMVYLQKENIIDESGMPKERFSAEFPKEGPSILRIQQVVRGDSAAYFCASSPDRDGTGELFFGEGSRLTVL.